These 28 T cell receptor beta chains were all obtained from the same sample, sequenced in a study of identifying expanded T cells in peripheral blood. Sequenced by immunoSEQ multiplex PCR; TCRdb stores in-frame clones only, minus some. The sample shows just under 65,000 clones, about 90% of them seen only once. Sequences were obtained from blood. The receptors come from a person aged 18 to 75 in good health.

V and J are TRBV18 and TRBJ2-2, with 7 bases fitting TRBD1. Trimming took 4 bases from V and 0 from J; bases not matched to a gene: 5. The CDR3 is 16 residues long. Germline loops: CDR1 KGHSH, CDR2 LQKENI. For the CDR3, the DNA is TGTGCCAGCTCACGAGGACAGGCCTCGAACACCGGGGAGCTGTTTTTT. Its protein product is CASSRGQASNTGELFF.

J is TRBJ2-1 and V is TRBV6-1; 9 bases map to TRBD2. The V and J ends lost 5 bases and 7 bases, in that order; junction bases with no gene match: 6. The CDR3 covers 14 residues. CDR1 is MNHNS, CDR2 SASEGT, per germline. CDR3: CASSPSGVWNEQFF. The CDR3, as DNA: TGTGCCAGCAGTCCTAGCGGGGTATGGAATGAGCAGTTCTTC.

This chain's CDR3 is CASSEGETSYEQYF. The CDR3 nucleotides read TGCGCCAGCAGTGAAGGGGAAACTAGCTACGAGCAGTACTTC. This chain joins TRBV10-2 and TRBJ2-7; D is possibly TRBD1 or TRBD2 (5 bases each). Germline CDR1 is WSHSY and CDR2 is SAAADI. V was trimmed by 3 bases and J by 3 bases, leaving 12 bases between them. The CDR3 loop spans 14 amino acids.

This clone came up once. V and J are TRBV5-6 and TRBJ1-1, with D possibly matching TRBD1 (5 bases). Trimming shortened V by 4 bases and J by 0 bases, and 7 bases separated the two germline ends. The CDR3 is 13 amino acids. Germline V gives CDR1 SGHDT, CDR2 YYEEEE. DNA for the CDR3: TGTGCCAGCAGCCGGGACTTGAACACTGAAGCTTTCTTT. As protein: CASSRDLNTEAFF.

The chain is built from TRBV12-2 and TRBJ2-3; no DNA check was done on the table's D call, TRBD2. TRBV12-2 is a recognized pseudogene. The CDR3 loop spans 16 amino acids. DNA of the CDR3: TGTGCAAGTCGCTTAAGCCGACGGGGGGTCACAGATACGCAGTATTTT. Its protein is CASRLSRRGVTDTQYF.

V gene TRBV6-5 combines with J gene TRBJ2-7; perhaps D is TRBD1 or TRBD2 (5 bases each). Trimming shortened V by 6 bases and J by 1 base, and 13 bases separated the two germline ends. The germline CDR1 and CDR2 sequences are MNHEY and SVGAGI. The CDR3 is 14 residues long. CDR3 in amino acids: CASSPGDRSYEQYF. Here the CDR3 DNA reads TGTGCCAGCAGCCCCGGGGACCGATCCTACGAGCAGTACTTC.

The rearrangement links TRBV30 to TRBJ1-6; no firm D call. The CDR3 has 14 residues. In germline, CDR1 is GTSNPN, CDR2 SVGIG (reference sequence). V was shortened by 2 bases and J by 2 bases, with 7 bases between the two germline ends. The CDR3 protein is CAWSPHTYNSPLHF. CDR3 coding DNA: TGTGCCTGGAGTCCCCACACCTATAATTCACCCCTCCACTTT.

The CDR3 is CASSYTERDTQYF. The CDR3 nucleotides read TGTGCCAGCAGTTACACCGAGCGGGATACGCAGTATTTT. The chain uses TRBV6-6 and TRBJ2-3; D might be TRBD2 (5 bases). V dropped 2 bases and J dropped 6 bases, with 9 bases sitting between them. This CDR3 spans 13 amino acids. Germline loops: CDR1 MNHNY, CDR2 SVGAGI (reference sequence).

The chain employs TRBV5-1 and TRBJ2-3, with 7 bases lining up with TRBD1. With 1 base clipped from V and 4 bases from J, the junction kept 9 bases outside the gene matches. Looked up from germline, CDR1 is SGHRS and CDR2 is YFSETQ. The CDR3 has 16 residues. The CDR3 DNA reads as TGCGCCAGCAGCTTGCCTGGACAGGAGTGGGCAGATACGCAGTATTTT. Encoded protein: CASSLPGQEWADTQYF. The full variable domain, in which reference TRBV5-1 and TRBJ2-3 provide the parts outside the CDR3, is KAGVTQTPRYLIKTRGQQVTLSCSPISGHRSVSWYQQTPGQGLQFLFEYFSETQRNKGNFPGRFSGRQFSNSRSEMNVSTLELGDSALYLCASSLPGQEWADTQYFGPGTRLTVL.

The genes are TRBV5-5 and TRBJ2-2; D ambiguous. The CDR3 consists of 16 residues. Trimming cost V 0 bases and J 2 bases, with 11 bases left between them. Germline V CDR1 and CDR2: SGHKS, YYEKEE (reference sequence). CDR3 DNA: TGTGCCAGCAGCTTGGGGGCAGCCCATAACACCGGGGAGCTGTTTTTT. It encodes CASSLGAAHNTGELFF.

The table lists this clone with a count of one. In DNA form, the CDR3 reads TGTGCCAGTAGTTCAAGACAGGGATCGGAAAAACTGTTTTTT. It encodes CASSSRQGSEKLFF. This chain uses TRBV19 with TRBJ1-4; 7 nucleotides agree with TRBD1. V shed 5 bases and J 8 bases; nucleotides not matched to a gene: 8. CDR1 and CDR2 (germline): LNHDA, SQIVND (reference sequence). The CDR3 runs to 14 residues.

J is TRBJ2-5 and V is TRBV5-1; unclear D gene. V lost 0 bases, J lost 2 bases, and 11 bases lay in between. The CDR3 runs to 15 residues. Germline V gene lookup returns CDR1 SGHRS and CDR2 YFSETQ. The CDR3 loop is CASSLVPGGQETQYF. CDR3 DNA: TGCGCCAGCAGCTTGGTGCCAGGTGGACAAGAGACCCAGTACTTC. Full variable domain (remainder filled in from reference TRBV5-1 and TRBJ2-5): KAGVTQTPRYLIKTRGQQVTLSCSPISGHRSVSWYQQTPGQGLQFLFEYFSETQRNKGNFPGRFSGRQFSNSRSEMNVSTLELGDSALYLCASSLVPGGQETQYFGPGTRLLVL.

V gene TRBV7-2 combines with J gene TRBJ1-2; D is perhaps TRBD1 (6 bases). With 1 base removed from V and 8 bases from J, the gap between germline ends came to 20 bases. This CDR3 has 16 amino acids. The germline V gene encodes CDR1 SGHTA and CDR2 FQGNSA. Written as DNA, the CDR3 is TGTGCCAGCAGCTTAGTTAGGGGGGGCGCGGTACAAGGCTACACCTTC. Protein product: CASSLVRGGAVQGYTF.

This CDR3 reads CAWRKGQRLTVRDQPQHF. In DNA, the CDR3 is TGTGCCTGGAGAAAGGGCCAACGCCTCACGGTAAGGGATCAGCCCCAGCATTTT. The gene calls are TRBV30 and TRBJ1-5; D call uncertain. Germline V gives CDR1 GTSNPN, CDR2 SVGIG (reference sequence). The CDR3 spans 18 residues. Between the trimmed V and J ends, which lost 3 bases and 5 bases, there was a span of 26 bases. The full variable domain, with the rest looked up from reference TRBV30 and TRBJ1-5, is SQTIHQWPATLVQPVGSPLSLECTVEGTSNPNLYWYRQAAGRGLQLLFYSVGIGQISSEVPQNLSASRPQDRQFILSSKKLLLSDSGFYLCAWRKGQRLTVRDQPQHFGDGTRLSIL.

The genes are TRBV7-3 and TRBJ2-1; TRBD2 matches 7 bases. The CDR3 is 17 amino acids. The V and J ends lost 5 bases and 0 bases, in that order; junction bases with no gene match: 10. Germline lookup yields CDR1 SGHTA and CDR2 FQGTGA. The CDR3 DNA reads TGTGCCAGCAGCCCCATACTAGCGCTGAGCTCCTACAATGAGCAGTTCTTC. This codes for CASSPILALSSYNEQFF.

This clone came up once. This sequence joins TRBV13 and TRBJ2-1; weak D call: TRBD1 (5 bases). Germline-derived CDR1 and CDR2 are PRHDT and FYEKMQ (reference sequence). The CDR3 is made up of 15 amino acids. The V end lost 2 bases, the J end lost 5 bases, and 13 bases lay between the germline ends. The CDR3 sequence is CASSLQGYRDNEQFF. The DNA for the CDR3 is TGTGCCAGCAGCTTACAGGGTTATCGGGACAATGAGCAGTTCTTC.

The chain recombines TRBV4-2 with TRBJ2-1; 7 bases fit TRBD2. The germline CDR1 and CDR2 sequences are LGHNA and YNFKEQ. J lost 2 bases, V lost 0 bases, and 4 bases had no gene match. The CDR3 spans 16 residues. The CDR3 bases are TGTGCCAGCAGCCAAGAGATGGGGGGGGCCTACAATGAGCAGTTCTTC. This translates into CASSQEMGGAYNEQFF.

The chain joins TRBV6-4 to TRBJ2-1; no clear D. The CDR3 consists of 14 residues. Germline loops: CDR1 MRHNA, CDR2 SNTAGT. V was cut by 0 bases and J by 6 bases, with 9 bases left in between. CDR3: CASSDSMQLNEQFF. In DNA, the CDR3 is TGTGCCAGCAGTGACTCTATGCAGCTCAATGAGCAGTTCTTC.

The chain links TRBV28 to TRBJ2-7; 7 nucleotides line up with TRBD1. From germline, CDR1 is MDHEN and CDR2 SYDVKM. Unmatched junction bases numbered 12, after V lost 5 bases and J lost 5 bases. The CDR3 is 15 residues long. Here the CDR3 reads CASSPQENRGDEQYF. In nucleotides, the CDR3 is TGTGCCAGCAGTCCCCAAGAAAACAGGGGAGACGAGCAGTACTTC.

The chain recombines TRBV28 with TRBJ2-7; the D is unclear. Germline values: CDR1 MDHEN, CDR2 SYDVKM. V lost 9 bases and J lost 2, with 20 bases in between. The CDR3 is made up of 15 amino acids. The CDR3 is CASLSKKAAPYEQYF. CDR3 bases: TGTGCCAGTCTATCCAAAAAGGCAGCTCCCTACGAGCAGTACTTC.

This clone was detected once. CDR3 bases: TGCGCCAGCAGCCAAGATTCTCGCGGGGGGACAGATACGCAGTATTTT. It yields the protein CASSQDSRGGTDTQYF. V and J are TRBV4-1 and TRBJ2-3; 8 bases line up with TRBD2. The CDR3 contains 16 residues. CDR1 is MGHRA and CDR2 is YSYEKL in the germline V gene. The V segment lost 0 bases and the J segment 3 bases; nucleotides outside the gene matches: 5.

This rearrangement joins TRBV19 to TRBJ2-6; D gene unclear. The CDR3 totals 13 residues. V dropped 6 bases and J dropped 0 bases, with 3 bases sitting between them. Germline V gene sequence: CDR1 LNHDA, CDR2 SQIVND (reference sequence). The CDR3 reads CASRSSGANVLTF. The CDR3 DNA is TGTGCCAGTAGGAGCTCTGGGGCCAACGTCCTGACTTTC. The full variable domain, in which reference TRBV19 and TRBJ2-6 provide the parts outside the CDR3, is DGGITQSPKYLFRKEGQNVTLSCEQNLNHDAMYWYRQDPGQGLRLIYYSQIVNDFQKGDIAEGYSVSREKKESFPLTVTSAQKNPTAFYLCASRSSGANVLTFGAGSRLTVL.

This clone was counted a few times. Other DNA variants within this sample encode the same CDR3. The chain recombines TRBV6-4 with TRBJ2-1; 13 bases agree with TRBD2. V lost 4 bases and J lost 3; bases outside the gene matches: 0. Germline-derived CDR1 and CDR2 are MRHNA and SNTAGT. This CDR3 is 15 amino acids long. The CDR3 sequence is CASSGTSGSYNEQFF. CDR3 nucleotides: TGTGCCAGCAGTGGGACTAGCGGGAGCTACAATGAGCAGTTCTTC.

The chain recombines TRBV9 with TRBJ2-2, with unresolved D. The germline V gene encodes CDR1 SGDLS and CDR2 YYNGEE. The ends were cut back, 0 bases at V and 6 bases at J, with 12 bases in the middle. The CDR3 totals 15 residues. CDR3 nucleotide sequence: TGTGCCAGCAGCGTAGCGGCAAAACCCTCCGGGGAGCTGTTTTTT. Protein product: CASSVAAKPSGELFF. Full variable domain (remainder filled in from reference TRBV9 and TRBJ2-2): DSGVTQTPKHLITATGQRVTLRCSPRSGDLSVYWYQQSLDQGLQFLIQYYNGEERAKGNILERFSAQQFPDLHSELNLSSLELGDSALYFCASSVAAKPSGELFFGEGSRLTVL.

The V call is TRBV7-8, the J call TRBJ1-2; 11 positions match TRBD1. V lost 1 base and J lost 5; bases outside the gene matches: 0. The CDR3 is made up of 14 amino acids. Germline CDR1 is SGHVS and CDR2 is FQNEAQ. Written as DNA, the CDR3 is TGTGCCAGCAGCTTAGGGGACAGGGGGTATGGCTACACCTTC. Translation gives CASSLGDRGYGYTF.

Points on this clone: Sequence at one end of the junction differs from germline and may be a read error. CDR3 nucleotide sequence: TGTGCCAGCAGTTACTCAGTTGGCTCGAACACCGGGGAGCTGTTTTTT. The encoded protein is CASSYSVGSNTGELFF. V gene TRBV6-4 combines with J gene TRBJ2-2; D is uncertain. The germline gives CDR1 MRHNA, CDR2 SNTAGT. CDR3 length: 16 amino acids.

This chain joins TRBV29-1 and TRBJ2-1; 12 bases fit TRBD2. The length of the CDR3 is 16 residues. CDR1 and CDR2 from the germline V gene are SQVTM and ANQGSEA. J lost 8 bases, V lost 0 bases, and 8 bases had no gene match. The CDR3 region is CSVEDGLAGGIDEQFF. In DNA form, the CDR3 reads TGCAGCGTTGAAGATGGGCTAGCGGGAGGGATTGATGAGCAGTTCTTC.

The chain links TRBV21-1 to TRBJ1-5; the listed D gene, TRBD1, was not tested against the DNA. TRBV21-1 is assigned pseudogene status. The CDR3 runs to 16 residues. CDR3 residues: CASIPPQTGRNQPQHF. CDR3 DNA: TGTGCCAGCATCCCGCCCCAGACAGGCCGAAATCAGCCCCAGCATTTT.